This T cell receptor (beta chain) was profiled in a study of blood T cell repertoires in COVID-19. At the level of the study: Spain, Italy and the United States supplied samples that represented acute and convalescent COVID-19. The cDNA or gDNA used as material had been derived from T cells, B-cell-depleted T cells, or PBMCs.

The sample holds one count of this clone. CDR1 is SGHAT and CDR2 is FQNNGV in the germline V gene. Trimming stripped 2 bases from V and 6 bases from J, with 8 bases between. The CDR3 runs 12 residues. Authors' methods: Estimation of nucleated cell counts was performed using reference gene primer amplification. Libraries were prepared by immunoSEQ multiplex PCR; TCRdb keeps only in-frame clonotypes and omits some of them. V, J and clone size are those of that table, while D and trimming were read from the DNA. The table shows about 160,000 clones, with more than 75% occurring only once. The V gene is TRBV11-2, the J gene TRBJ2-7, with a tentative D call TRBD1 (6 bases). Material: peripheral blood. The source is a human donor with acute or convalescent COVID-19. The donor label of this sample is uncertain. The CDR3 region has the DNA TGTGCCAGCAGCTTAATAGGGGGCGAGCAGTACTTC. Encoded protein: CASSLIGGEQYF.